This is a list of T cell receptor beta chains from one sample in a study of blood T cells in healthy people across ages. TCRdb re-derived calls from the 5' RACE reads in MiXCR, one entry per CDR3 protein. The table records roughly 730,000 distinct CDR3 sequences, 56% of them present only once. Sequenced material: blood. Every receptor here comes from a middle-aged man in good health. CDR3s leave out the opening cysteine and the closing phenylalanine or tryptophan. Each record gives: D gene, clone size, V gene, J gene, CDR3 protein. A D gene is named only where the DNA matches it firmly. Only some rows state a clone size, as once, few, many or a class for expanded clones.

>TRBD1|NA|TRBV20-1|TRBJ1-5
SAVRTGTGANNRPQH
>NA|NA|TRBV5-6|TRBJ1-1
ASSLPTGWDTEAF
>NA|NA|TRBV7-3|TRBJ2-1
ASTITGGPNNEQF
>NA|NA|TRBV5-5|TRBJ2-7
ASSLEGGGGLAKNSQY
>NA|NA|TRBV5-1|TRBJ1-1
ASSLADRSTHEAF
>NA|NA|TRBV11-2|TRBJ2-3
ASSLGIASTSTDTQY
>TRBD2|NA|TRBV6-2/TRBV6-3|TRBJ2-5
ASRDSSGGLQETQY
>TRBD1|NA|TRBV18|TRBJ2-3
ASSGWTGPSYTQY
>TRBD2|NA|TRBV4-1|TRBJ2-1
ASSQSLASGYEQF
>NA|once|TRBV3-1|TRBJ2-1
ASSQVLDNEQF
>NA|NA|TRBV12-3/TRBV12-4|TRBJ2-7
ANQSGWVYEQY
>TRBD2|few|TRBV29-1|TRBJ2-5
SVDFSGHSSGSPGRGQETQY
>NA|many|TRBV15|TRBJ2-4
ATGPLRQAKNIQY
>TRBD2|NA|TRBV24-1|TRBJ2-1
ATSDAGTSGTQF
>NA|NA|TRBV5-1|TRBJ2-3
ASSFSGTESTDTQY
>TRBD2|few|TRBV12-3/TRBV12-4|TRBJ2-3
ASTLAGLTDTQY
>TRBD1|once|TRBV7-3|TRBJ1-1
ASSLNAAGTGTEAF
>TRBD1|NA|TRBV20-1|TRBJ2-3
SATPYRGRVDTRY
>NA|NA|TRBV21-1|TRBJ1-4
ATVPGQVEKLF
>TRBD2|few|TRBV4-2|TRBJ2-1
ASSHKTSGGYNEQF
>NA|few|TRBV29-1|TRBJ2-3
SVDVGGDTQY
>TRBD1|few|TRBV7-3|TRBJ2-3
ASSLEGTGANSDTQY
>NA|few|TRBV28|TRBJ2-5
ASSSSGTSTLRETQY
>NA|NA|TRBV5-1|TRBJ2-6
ASSSNNAGANVLT
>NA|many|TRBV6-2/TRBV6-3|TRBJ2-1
ASSDNEQF
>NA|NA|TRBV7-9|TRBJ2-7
ASTLSPYEQY
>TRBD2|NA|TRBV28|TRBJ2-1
ASRRGGHDNEQF
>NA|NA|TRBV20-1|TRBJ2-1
SARDVASGSFREF
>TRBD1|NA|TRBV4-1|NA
ASSRGTGVNEQY
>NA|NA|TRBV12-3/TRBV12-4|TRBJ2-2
ASSFRRGGRNTGELF
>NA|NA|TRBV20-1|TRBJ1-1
SARVRVSFEAF
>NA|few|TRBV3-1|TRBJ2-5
ASSQNPTGMETQY
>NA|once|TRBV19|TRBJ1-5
AIGRRGNNQPQH
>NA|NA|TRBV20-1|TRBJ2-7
SAPTRAGAYEQY
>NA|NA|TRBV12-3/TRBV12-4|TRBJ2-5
ASSRWGNQETQY
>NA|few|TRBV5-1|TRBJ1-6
ASRGENSPLH
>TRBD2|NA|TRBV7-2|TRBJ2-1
ASSIASGSQGEQF
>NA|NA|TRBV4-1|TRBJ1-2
AGSPVQTANYGYT
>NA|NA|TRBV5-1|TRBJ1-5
ASSPGAGGNQPQH
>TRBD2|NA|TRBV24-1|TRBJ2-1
ATIGTSGPGEQF
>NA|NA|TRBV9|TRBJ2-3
ASSAGAGSTDTQY
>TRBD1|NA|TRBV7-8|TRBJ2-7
ASSLAGTGSALY
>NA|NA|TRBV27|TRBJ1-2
ASSRQETYGYT
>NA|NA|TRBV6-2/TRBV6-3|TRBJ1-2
ASSSTEIYGYT
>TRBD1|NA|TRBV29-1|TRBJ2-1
SVGRQGQTNEQF
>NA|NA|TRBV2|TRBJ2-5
ASSEEERSY
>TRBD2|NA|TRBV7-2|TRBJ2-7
ASSLSRREESYEQY
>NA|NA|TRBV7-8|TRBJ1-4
ASSLDLTEKLF
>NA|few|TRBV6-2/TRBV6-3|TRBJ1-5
ASTEGGQPQH
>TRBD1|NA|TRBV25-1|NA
ASSEGQDPLWTQY